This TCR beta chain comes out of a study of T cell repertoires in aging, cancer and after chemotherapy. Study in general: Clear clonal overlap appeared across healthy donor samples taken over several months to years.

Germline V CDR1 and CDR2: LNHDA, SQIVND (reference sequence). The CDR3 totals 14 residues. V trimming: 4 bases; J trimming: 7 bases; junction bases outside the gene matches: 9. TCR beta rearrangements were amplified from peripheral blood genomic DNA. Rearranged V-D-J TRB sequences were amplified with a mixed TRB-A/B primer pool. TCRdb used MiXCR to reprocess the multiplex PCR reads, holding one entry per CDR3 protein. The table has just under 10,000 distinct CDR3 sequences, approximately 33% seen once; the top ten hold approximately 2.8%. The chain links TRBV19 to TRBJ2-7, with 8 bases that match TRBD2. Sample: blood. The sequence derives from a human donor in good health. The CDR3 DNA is TGTGCCAGTAGTACTGCCTACGGGGGGGAGGAGCAGTACTTC. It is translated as CASSTAYGGEEQYF.